The entry below describes one TCR beta chain. The CDR3 is made up of 16 amino acids. Trimming left V 0 bases short and J 10 bases short, with 16 bases between. CDR1 is MNHEY and CDR2 is SMNVEV in the germline V gene (reference sequence). The sample belongs to a study of CD8+ T cells in alopecia areata. As to treatment: oral pan-JAK inhibitor, 5-10 mg twice daily. Extraction and reverse transcription of RNA yielded cDNA as the sequencing template. Produced via immunoSEQ multiplex PCR; TCRdb's table is partial and in-frame only. Found here are approximately 180,000 clones, 53% of them singletons; the top ten hold 10% to 13%.

The source is a human donor with alopecia areata. The sequencing used CD8+ T cells sorted from blood, collected at week 24, from a patient treated with tofacitinib. This chain connects TRBV27 to TRBJ1-6, with a possible D match to TRBD1 (5 bases). Here the CDR3 DNA reads TGTGCCAGCAGTTTATCGGAGGACATTGGAAGGTCACCCCTCCACTTT. Its translation is CASSLSEDIGRSPLHF.